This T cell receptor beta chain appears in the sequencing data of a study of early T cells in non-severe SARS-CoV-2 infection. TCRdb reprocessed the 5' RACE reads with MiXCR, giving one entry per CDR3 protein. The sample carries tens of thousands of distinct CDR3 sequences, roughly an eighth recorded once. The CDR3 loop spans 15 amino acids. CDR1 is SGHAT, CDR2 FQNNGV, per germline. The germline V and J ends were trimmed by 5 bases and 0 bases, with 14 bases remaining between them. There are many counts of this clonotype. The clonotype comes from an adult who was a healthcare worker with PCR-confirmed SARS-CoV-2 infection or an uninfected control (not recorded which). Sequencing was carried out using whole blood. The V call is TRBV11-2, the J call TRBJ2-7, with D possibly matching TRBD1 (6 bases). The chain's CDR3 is CASSLTGPPSYEQYF. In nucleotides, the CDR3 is TGTGCCAGCAGCCTCACAGGGCCCCCCTCCTACGAGCAGTACTTC.